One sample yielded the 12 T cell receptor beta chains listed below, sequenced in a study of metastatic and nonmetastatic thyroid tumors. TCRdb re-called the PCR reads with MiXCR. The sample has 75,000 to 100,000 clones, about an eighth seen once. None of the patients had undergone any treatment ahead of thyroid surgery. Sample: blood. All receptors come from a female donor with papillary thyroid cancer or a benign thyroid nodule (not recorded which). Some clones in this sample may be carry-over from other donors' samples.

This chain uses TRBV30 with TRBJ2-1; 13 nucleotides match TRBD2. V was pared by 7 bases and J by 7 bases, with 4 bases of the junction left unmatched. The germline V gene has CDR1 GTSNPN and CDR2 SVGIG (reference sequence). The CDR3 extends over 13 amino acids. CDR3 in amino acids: CASKTSGRNEQFF. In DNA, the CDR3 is TGTGCCTCCAAGACTAGCGGGAGGAATGAGCAGTTCTTC.

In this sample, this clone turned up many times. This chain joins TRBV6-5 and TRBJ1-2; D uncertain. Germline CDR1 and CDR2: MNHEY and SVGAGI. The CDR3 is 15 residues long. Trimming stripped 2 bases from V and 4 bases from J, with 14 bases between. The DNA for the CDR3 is TGTGCCAGCAGTTACAGGACGTCCCACCGCTATGGCTACACCTTC. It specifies CASSYRTSHRYGYTF.

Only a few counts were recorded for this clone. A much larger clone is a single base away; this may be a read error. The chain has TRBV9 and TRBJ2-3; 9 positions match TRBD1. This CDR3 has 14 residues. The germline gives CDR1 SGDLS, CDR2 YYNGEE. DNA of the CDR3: TGTGCCAGCAGCAGGGACAGGGCGACAGATACGCAGTGTTTT. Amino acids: CASSRDRATDTQCF.

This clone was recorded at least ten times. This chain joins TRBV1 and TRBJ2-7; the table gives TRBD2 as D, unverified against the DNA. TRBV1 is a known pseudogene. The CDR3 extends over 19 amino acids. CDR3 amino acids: CTSSQVAGGPRGKTREQYF. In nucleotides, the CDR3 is TGCACCAGCAGCCAAGTCGCGGGAGGGCCGCGTGGGAAGACGCGGGAGCAGTACTTC.

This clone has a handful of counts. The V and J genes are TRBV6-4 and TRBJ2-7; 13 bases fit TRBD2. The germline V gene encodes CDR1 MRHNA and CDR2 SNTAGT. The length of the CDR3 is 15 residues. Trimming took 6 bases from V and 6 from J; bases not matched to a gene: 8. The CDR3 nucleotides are TGTGCCAGCAGCCCCGGACTAGCGGGAGTTGGCGAGCAGTACTTC. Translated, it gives CASSPGLAGVGEQYF.

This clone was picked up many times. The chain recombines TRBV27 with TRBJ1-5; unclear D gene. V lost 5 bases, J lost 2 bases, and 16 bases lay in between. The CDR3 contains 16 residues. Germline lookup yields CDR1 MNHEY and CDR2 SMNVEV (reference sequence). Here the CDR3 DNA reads TGTGCCAGCAGTCCATTTCCCCCTGGGGGCAATCAGCCCCAGCATTTT. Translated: CASSPFPPGGNQPQHF.

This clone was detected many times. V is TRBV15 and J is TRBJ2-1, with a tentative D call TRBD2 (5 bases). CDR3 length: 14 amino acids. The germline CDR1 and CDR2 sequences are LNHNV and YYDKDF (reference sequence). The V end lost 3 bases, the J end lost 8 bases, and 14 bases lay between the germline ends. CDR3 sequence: CATSRGGGYYEQFF. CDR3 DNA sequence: TGTGCCACCAGCAGGGGTGGCGGGTATTATGAGCAGTTCTTC.

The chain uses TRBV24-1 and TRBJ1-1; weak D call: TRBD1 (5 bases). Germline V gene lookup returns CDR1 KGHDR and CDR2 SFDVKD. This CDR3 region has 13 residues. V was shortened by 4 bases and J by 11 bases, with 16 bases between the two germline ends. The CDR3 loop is CATSEPGFSQAFF. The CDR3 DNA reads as TGTGCCACCAGTGAACCAGGGTTTTCACAGGCTTTCTTT.

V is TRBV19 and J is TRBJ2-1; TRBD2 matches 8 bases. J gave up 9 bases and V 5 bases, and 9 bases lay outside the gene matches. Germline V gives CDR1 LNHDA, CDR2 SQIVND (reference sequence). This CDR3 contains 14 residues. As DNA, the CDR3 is TGTGCCAGTAGTTACCAGCGGGAGTCTGGTGAGCAGTTCTTC. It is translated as CASSYQRESGEQFF.

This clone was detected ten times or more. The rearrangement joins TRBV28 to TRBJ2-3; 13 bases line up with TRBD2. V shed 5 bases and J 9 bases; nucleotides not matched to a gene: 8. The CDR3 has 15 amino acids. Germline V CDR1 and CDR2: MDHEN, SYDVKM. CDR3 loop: CASSTAGLAGSTQYF. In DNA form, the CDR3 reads TGTGCCAGCAGTACCGCGGGACTAGCGGGATCGACGCAGTATTTT.

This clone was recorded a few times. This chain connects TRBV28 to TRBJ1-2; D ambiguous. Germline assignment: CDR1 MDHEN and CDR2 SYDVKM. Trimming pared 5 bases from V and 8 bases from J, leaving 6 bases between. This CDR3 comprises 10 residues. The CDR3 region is CASSRKGYTF. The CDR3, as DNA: TGTGCCAGCAGTCGTAAGGGCTACACCTTC.

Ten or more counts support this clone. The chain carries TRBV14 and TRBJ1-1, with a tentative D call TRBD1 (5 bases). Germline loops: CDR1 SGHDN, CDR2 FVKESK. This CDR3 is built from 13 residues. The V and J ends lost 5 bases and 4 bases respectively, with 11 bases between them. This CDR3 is CASSGRAGTEAFF. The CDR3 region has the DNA TGTGCCAGCAGCGGCAGGGCGGGCACTGAAGCTTTCTTT.